The T cell receptor beta chain under discussion was sequenced for a study of shared clonotypes between healthy human individuals (dated by TCRdb to 2019 to 2021). Notes on the research overall: The cohort comprised a couple of women and three men aged 18 to 49 years. To increase sequencing depth and limit assay-specific biases, TCR repertoire library preparation and sequencing were carried out by different laboratories using diverse techniques. For each donor, CD4 naive and CD4 memory were each given three plates, CD8 naive was given two plates, and CD8 memory was given one plate. Leukapheresis yielded between about 0.85 and 9.5 billion PBMCs per donor. To estimate repertoire size and how much clonotype sharing occurs between individuals, the study deeply sequenced the blood TCR repertoires of five or six healthy adults.

A remark on this clone: The specificity of this receptor is unknown. No per-base quality is available; no much larger clone lies one base away.

The CDR3 covers 15 residues, taking in both the cysteine and the phenylalanine. Only CDR3 DNA remains: 45 bases, in frame from the first base. Trimming removed 0 bases from V and 7 bases from J; the gene matches leave 3 bases unexplained. According to the germline V gene, CDR1 reads SGDLS and CDR2 reads YYNGEE. TCR CDR3 regions were amplified from genomic DNA by multiplex PCR using the deep immunoSEQ assay. Genomic DNA extracted from each cell subset was distributed evenly over all wells of several immunoSEQ 96-well plates, and each plate served as one replicate. For sorted subsets, about 220 ng of genomic DNA, equivalent to around 31,000 T cell genomes, went into each replicate PCR. Purified libraries were quantified with a Qubit 3.0 fluorometer, sized on a Bioanalyzer 2100, and re-quantified with the KAPA Library Quantification kit. Every immunoSEQ 96-well plate was sequenced on a dedicated single-read 150-cycle Illumina NextSeq 550 flow cell. On the study's bioinformatics: Because the immunoSEQ output held only junctional sequences and lacked quality scores, the filtering could not match the filtering applied to full-length reads. To assign V/J genes and CDR3, sequences were annotated against IMGT germline references using PyIR, a Python wrapper for IgBLAST v1.9. Any read was removed if the V/J assignment was weak (E-value above 1e-6), the CDR3 was missing, or the read contained stop codons, out-of-frame junctions, or ambiguous translated residues. V3J clonotypes were defined by identical inferred V gene, J gene, and CDR3 amino acid sequence. Percentage overlap between repertoires was calculated by dividing the number of shared unique clonotypes by the size of the smaller repertoire. Richness of each repertoire was evaluated using RTK rarefaction, the Chao1 estimator, and Recon v2.1 estimates of unobserved clonotypes. OLGA was used to compute generation probabilities for all TCRbeta clonotypes that the gDNA method yielded from a few donors. The table comes from immuneACCESS by way of TCRdb, which keeps in-frame sequences with V and J called. Part of the clones is missing from these tables; in studies checked, under half for an unresolved V gene and the rest for unknown reasons. Clone size and V and J calls were adopted from that table, with D and trimming inferred from the DNA. This sample is represented by about 1.1 million clones; approximately 80% of them were singletons. The ten most abundant clones make up roughly 0.9% of the sample.

Donors were healthy HIV-negative adults with no recently reported acute infections or vaccinations. Only Caucasian adults living in Nashville, Tennessee, USA were represented among the donors. Magnetic negative selection was used to enrich CD4+ T cells, after which naive cells were positively selected on CD45RA and the negative fraction became the memory subset. Blood was collected by leukapheresis, and PBMCs were isolated by Ficoll-Histopaque density gradient centrifugation and then cryopreserved in liquid nitrogen vapor phase. Analytical flow cytometry was used to check the purity and quantity of every magnetically sorted T cell population. Genomic DNA was isolated from every sorted fraction and measured by UV absorbance on a Nanodrop 2000c. Broad study findings and their caveats: Naive subsets generally had larger estimated clonotype richness than memory subsets did. Rarefaction of sorted-subset datasets indicated incomplete sequencing despite the large sequencing depth. Higher generation probabilities were observed for clonotypes shared by all four sorted-subset donors than for non-shared clonotypes. Because the study included a small number of donors, the genetic and exposure-history diversity represented was limited. Pairwise subsampling led to the expectation that sequencing depth would affect the degree of clonotype sharing among donors. Approximately 5% of naive CD4, around 3.5% of naive CD8, roughly 2.5% of memory CD4, and over 0.35% of memory CD8 clonotypes were shared across several donors. Only blood was sampled, and tissue TCR repertoires likely differ from those in blood.

The V and J genes are TRBV9 and TRBJ2-1, and 11 junctional nucleotides match TRBD2. The TCR sequence derives from a man aged 18 to 35 in good health. Some clones in this sample may be carry-over from other donors' samples. The material sequenced was memory CD4+ T cells from PBMCs. The cell subset or site tag for this specimen amounts to: CD45RA-negative fraction. DNA sequence: TGTGCCAGCAGCGTAGTAGCGGGAGGGGTAAATGAGCAGTTCTTC. Its protein is CASSVVAGGVNEQFF.